The present entry profiles one T cell receptor (beta chain) with its context. The data are from a study of glioma-infiltrating T cells after dendritic cell vaccination. Time point given: after dendritic cell vaccination, including at tumor progression/relapse. This table comes from immunoSEQ multiplex PCR, and its TCRdb copy is limited to in-frame clones, with some not included. This sample yields more than 85,000 clones, of which nearly 90% are seen a single time; roughly 2.8% belongs to the top ten. The germline V and J ends were trimmed by 1 base and 9 bases, with 7 bases remaining between them. The CDR3 length is 12 residues. Looked up from germline, CDR1 is MGHRA and CDR2 is YSYEKL.

The gene calls are TRBV4-1 and TRBJ2-1, with D unresolved. Sequenced material: blood, taken after dendritic cell vaccination. This receptor was obtained from a human donor with glioblastoma. The CDR3, as DNA: TGCGCCAGCAGCCAAGTGGTCGGTGAGCAGTTCTTC. It codes for CASSQVVGEQFF.